This TCR beta chain was recovered during a study of T-cell reconstitution after alpha-beta-depleted transplantation in children (dated by TCRdb to 2016 to 2017). For context, the study as a whole: Using TCR repertoire profiling, the study followed T-cell immune reconstitution in a quantitative way in children after TCRalphabeta/CD19-depleted allogeneic hematopoietic cell transplantation.

The CDR3 measures 12 amino acids from cysteine to phenylalanine. The sequence is cut down to CDR3 DNA, 36 bases in frame from base 1. Looking up the germline V gene (reference sequence) yields CDR1 DFQATT and CDR2 SNEGSKA. Cut back by 1 base and 7 bases, the V and J ends lie 7 bases apart. The meaning of the sample's treatment or condition label: allogeneic hematopoietic cell transplantation with graft depleted of TCRalphabeta T cells and CD19 B cells. Transplant recipients were children who received TCRalphabeta/CD19-depleted allogeneic hematopoietic cell grafts. Libraries were prepared through PCR. Sequencing was performed on an Illumina HiSeq 2500. TCR library preparation used molecular barcoding, with unique molecular identifiers applied to normalize quantification of the TCRbeta repertoire. Clones were called with MiXCR by TCRdb after fastp trimmed the public reads at Q25, and only in-frame beta chains were retained. Entries are consolidated by CDR3 protein sequence, retaining the most common genes and DNA. For this sample the table gives 300,000 to 400,000 distinct CDR3 sequences, of which around 25% were detected only once. Roughly 9.7% of the sample belongs to the ten largest clones.

The study at large found these results: The apparently early alphabetaT-cell count recovery about two months after transplant was reportedly dependent on only several hundred rapidly expanded clones derived from non-depleted graft cells. The high TCRbeta diversity at day 60 in some patients was ascribed to recipient T cells and intrathymic progenitors that had survived conditioning. Over subsequent months, a decline in hyperexpanded clone frequencies was noted, and after one year, T-cell counts and TCRbeta diversity were mostly ascribed to newly produced T cells.

About this clonotype itself: This clone's antigen is unknown. Per-base qualities were not stored, and no clone one base away is much larger.

This receptor chain uses TRBV20-1 and TRBJ1-4, with a weak D call of TRBD1 (5 bases match). This sample comprised PBMCs, mostly from graft donor cells, obtained 180 days after TCRalphabeta/CD19-depleted stem cell transplant. The sequence derives from a male patient between 5 and 17 years old who had a stem cell transplant for acute lymphoblastic leukemia, so the T cells may come from the graft donor. The DNA is as follows: TGCAGTGCTAGAGCACAGGCTGAAAAACTGTTTTTT. It codes for CSARAQAEKLFF.